Presented here are 8 T cell receptor beta chains from one specimen sequenced in a study of control samples from healthy donors and cancer patients. Method: immunoSEQ multiplex PCR; TCRdb's copy keeps in-frame clones and lacks some. The sample consists of over 200,000 clones, approximately 80% of them appearing once. The specimen was PBMCs. The source is a woman in her sixties with lung cancer.

The chain uses TRBV6-5 and TRBJ2-5, with 7 bases fitting TRBD1. Per the germline V gene, CDR1 is MNHEY and CDR2 is SVGAGI. V was clipped by 5 bases and J by 1 base; unmatched bases: 7. This CDR3 region has 15 residues. The DNA of the CDR3 is TGTGCCAGCAGTCCCCACGCAGGGGGCCAAGAGACCCAGTACTTC. Translating gives CASSPHAGGQETQYF.

This chain links TRBV27 with TRBJ1-1, with TRBD1 matching 7 bases. The CDR3 is made up of 14 amino acids. Trimming took 7 bases from V and 0 from J; bases not matched to a gene: 5. The germline CDR1 and CDR2 sequences are MNHEY and SMNVEV (reference sequence). CDR3 residues: CASNPGGMNTEAFF. Written as DNA, the CDR3 is TGTGCCAGCAATCCAGGGGGTATGAACACTGAAGCTTTCTTT.

This chain uses TRBV9 with TRBJ2-1, with D unresolved. The CDR3 has 16 residues. Germline V gives CDR1 SGDLS, CDR2 YYNGEE. V shed 0 bases and J shed 9 bases, with 19 bases lying between them. DNA of the CDR3: TGTGCCAGCAGCGTAGTGGCTACCACGGCGGTGGGTGAGCAGTTCTTC. Translated, it gives CASSVVATTAVGEQFF.

The chain employs TRBV5-8 and TRBJ2-4; D remains unclear. V was trimmed by 4 bases and J by 6 bases, leaving 17 bases between them. Germline CDR1 SGHTS, CDR2 YDEGEE. This CDR3 has 15 residues. DNA of the CDR3: TGTGCCAGCAGCCTTGGGCAGAGTGGGGTAAACATTCAGTACTTC. It codes for CASSLGQSGVNIQYF.

A few counts support this clone. The rearrangement uses TRBV2 and TRBJ1-5, with D unresolved. With 0 bases removed from V and 4 bases from J, the gap between germline ends came to 10 bases. The CDR3 has 15 amino acids. The germline V gene encodes CDR1 SNHLY and CDR2 FYNNEI. In DNA form, the CDR3 reads TGTGCCAGCAGTGAAGCCCGGACTGATAATCAGCCCCAGCATTTT. This translates into CASSEARTDNQPQHF.

This clone turned up a few times. The chain has TRBV18 and TRBJ2-5; possibly TRBD2 for D (5 bases). Germline V lookup: CDR1 KGHSH, CDR2 LQKENI. The V and J ends lost 3 bases and 5 bases respectively, with 13 bases between them. The CDR3 sequence is 14 residues long. CDR3 DNA sequence: TGTGCCAGCTCACCCAGCGGACCTACGGAGACCCAGTACTTC. This encodes CASSPSGPTETQYF.

The V call is TRBV20-1, the J call TRBJ1-4, with D tentatively TRBD1 (5 bases). Germline V lookup: CDR1 DFQATT, CDR2 SNEGSKA (reference sequence). CDR3 length: 15 residues. V was shortened by 3 bases and J by 3 bases, with 14 bases between the two germline ends. CDR3 sequence: CSASNRRISNEKLFF. In DNA, the CDR3 is TGCAGTGCTAGTAACAGGAGAATATCTAATGAAAAACTGTTTTTT.

This sequence joins TRBV15 and TRBJ1-6; a weak D match, TRBD1 (5 bases). Germline CDR1 reads LNHNV; CDR2 reads YYDKDF (reference sequence). The germline V and J ends were trimmed by 0 bases and 10 bases, with 16 bases remaining between them. CDR3 length: 16 amino acids. The DNA of the CDR3 is TGTGCCACCAGCAGAGATTTGGAACAGGCAACCTCACCCCTCCACTTT. Protein sequence: CATSRDLEQATSPLHF.